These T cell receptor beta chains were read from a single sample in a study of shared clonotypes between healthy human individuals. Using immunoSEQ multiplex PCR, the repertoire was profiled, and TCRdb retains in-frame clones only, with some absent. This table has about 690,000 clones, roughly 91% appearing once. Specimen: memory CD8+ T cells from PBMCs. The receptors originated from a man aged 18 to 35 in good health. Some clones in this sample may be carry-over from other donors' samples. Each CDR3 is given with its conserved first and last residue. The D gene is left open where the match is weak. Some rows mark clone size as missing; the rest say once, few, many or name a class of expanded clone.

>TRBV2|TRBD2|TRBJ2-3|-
CASSAVRTSGGLSTDTQYF
TGTGCCAGCAGTGCGGTTCGCACTAGCGGGGGACTTTCCACAGATACGCAGTATTTT
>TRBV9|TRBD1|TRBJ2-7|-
CASSEAGTGAGEQYF
TGTGCCAGCAGCGAGGCCGGGACAGGGGCTGGCGAGCAGTACTTC
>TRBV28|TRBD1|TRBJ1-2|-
CASRSQGSYGYTF
TGTGCCAGCAGGTCACAGGGGAGCTATGGCTACACCTTC
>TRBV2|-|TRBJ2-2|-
CASSESSPRFHGELFF
TGTGCCAGCAGTGAAAGCTCCCCCAGGTTTCATGGGGAGCTGTTTTTT
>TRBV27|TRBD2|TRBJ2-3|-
CASSVPGLARISTDTQYF
TGTGCCAGCAGTGTACCGGGACTAGCCCGCATTAGCACAGATACGCAGTATTTT
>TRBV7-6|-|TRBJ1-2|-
CASSLNNLSYYGYTF
TGTGCCAGCAGCTTAAATAACTTAAGCTACTATGGCTACACCTTC
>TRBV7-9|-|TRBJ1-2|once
CASSRSDWGYTF
TGTGCCAGCAGCCGATCGGACTGGGGCTACACCTTC
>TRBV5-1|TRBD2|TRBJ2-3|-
CASSLEVIAGTLPSSTDTQYF
TGCGCCAGCAGCTTGGAAGTTATAGCGGGAACGCTACCTTCTAGCACAGATACGCAGTATTTT
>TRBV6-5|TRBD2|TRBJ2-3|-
CASSSPSGGTDTQYF
TGTGCCAGCAGTTCCCCTAGCGGGGGCACAGATACGCAGTATTTT
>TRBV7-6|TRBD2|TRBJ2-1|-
CASSLNRRLAGSYNEQFF
TGTGCCAGCAGCTTAAATCGTCGGCTAGCGGGATCTTACAATGAGCAGTTCTTC
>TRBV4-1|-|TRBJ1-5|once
CASSQDRYSNQPQHF
TGCGCCAGCAGCCAAGACAGGTATAGCAATCAGCCCCAGCATTTT
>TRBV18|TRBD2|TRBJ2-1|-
CASSPPRLAGTYNEQFF
TGTGCCAGCTCACCGCCGAGACTAGCGGGGACCTACAATGAGCAGTTCTTC
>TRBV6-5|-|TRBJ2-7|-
CASSYAASYEQYF
TGTGCCAGCAGTTACGCAGCCTCCTACGAGCAGTACTTC